The 20 T cell receptor beta chains below come from one sample, sequenced in a study of cytomegalovirus exposure and HLA in healthy donors. Primers: 60 Vbeta forward and 13 Jbeta reverse. Measured with immunoSEQ multiplex PCR; TCRdb has only the in-frame clones, and not every one. This sample has some 89,000 clones, with 78% found just once. Sequences were obtained from PBMCs. The receptors stem from a woman aged 40 to 50 in good health and CMV-seropositive.

This clone was seen once. This chain links TRBV27 with TRBJ1-1; weak D call: TRBD1 (5 bases). Deletions cut 10 bases from V and 2 bases from J, with 11 bases between. CDR1 is MNHEY, CDR2 SMNVEV, per germline (reference sequence). The CDR3 totals 12 residues. The CDR3 region is CATPGVNTEAFF. The CDR3 bases are TGTGCCACCCCGGGGGTCAACACTGAAGCTTTCTTT.

The chain links TRBV6-6 to TRBJ2-3; no reliable D call. Trimming left V 6 bases short and J 2 bases short, with 3 bases between. CDR3 size: 11 residues. The germline V gene has CDR1 MNHNY and CDR2 SVGAGI (reference sequence). CDR3 DNA sequence: TGTGCCAGCAGCTCCACAGATACGCAGTATTTT. This sequence encodes CASSSTDTQYF.

In this sample, this clone turned up a few times. This chain uses TRBV10-1 with TRBJ1-1; D unresolved. V lost 0 bases, J lost 12 bases, and 8 bases lay in between. This CDR3 is built from 11 residues. Germline V gene data show CDR1 as WNHNN and CDR2 as SYGVQD (reference sequence). The chain's CDR3 is CASSESGVTFF. CDR3 coding DNA: TGCGCCAGCAGTGAGTCCGGGGTAACTTTCTTT.

V usage is TRBV9 and J usage is TRBJ2-2, with 7 nucleotides matching TRBD1. CDR1 and CDR2 (germline): SGDLS, YYNGEE. The V segment lost 0 bases and the J segment 0 bases; nucleotides outside the gene matches: 17. The CDR3 loop spans 21 amino acids. The CDR3: CASSVALPGQMSLSNTGELFF. CDR3 coding DNA: TGTGCCAGCAGCGTAGCACTACCGGGACAGATGTCTTTATCGAACACCGGGGAGCTGTTTTTT.

The rearrangement links TRBV2 to TRBJ1-4; 7 bases align to TRBD1. This CDR3 has 13 residues. V gave up 3 bases and J gave up 8 bases; unmatched junction bases: 3. Germline V gene data show CDR1 as SNHLY and CDR2 as FYNNEI. CDR3 DNA: TGTGCCAGCAGTGAGGGACAGAAAGAAAAACTGTTTTTT. Translation: CASSEGQKEKLFF.

This clone was observed once. The chain uses TRBV10-3 and TRBJ2-3; D possibly corresponds to TRBD1 (6 bases). CDR1 and CDR2 from the germline V gene are ENHRY and SYGVKD. The ends were cut back, 6 bases at V and 6 bases at J, with 16 bases in the middle. The CDR3 extends over 14 amino acids. CDR3 sequence (DNA): TGTGCCATCAGCAGCGACAGGTCGGACGATACGCAGTATTTT. Its translation is CAISSDRSDDTQYF.

This clone is labeled large. V is TRBV4-1 and J is TRBJ1-1; 8 bases map to TRBD1. Germline V gene data show CDR1 as MGHRA and CDR2 as YSYEKL. Losses at the gene ends were 1 base for V and 4 bases for J; bases not matched to a gene: 2. The CDR3 length is 14 residues. The CDR3 sequence: CASSQAGQGTEAFF. The CDR3 DNA is TGCGCCAGCAGCCAAGCCGGACAGGGCACTGAAGCTTTCTTT.

The chain links TRBV2 to TRBJ2-7; 10 nucleotides line up with TRBD2. The CDR3 length is 14 residues. After removal of 6 bases from V and 6 bases from J, the junction contained 8 bases not matched to a gene. CDR1 is SNHLY and CDR2 is FYNNEI in the germline V gene. The CDR3 spells CASSRTSGSPEQYF. The CDR3 coding sequence is TGTGCCAGCAGCAGGACTAGCGGATCTCCCGAGCAGTACTTC.

The V and J genes are TRBV5-4 and TRBJ2-1, with 10 bases that match TRBD2. The J segment lost 8 bases and the V segment lost 1 base, leaving 9 bases of the junction unmatched. CDR3 length equals 16 residues. The germline gives CDR1 SGHNT, CDR2 YYREEE (reference sequence). This CDR3 reads CASSLSLAGPGDEQFF. In DNA, the CDR3 is TGTGCCAGCAGCTTGTCACTAGCGGGACCCGGGGATGAGCAGTTCTTC.

V and J are TRBV6-6 and TRBJ2-5, with D unresolved. Germline CDR1 and CDR2: MNHNY and SVGAGI (reference sequence). Trimming cost V 8 bases and J 5 bases, with 12 bases left between them. The CDR3 sequence is 12 residues long. CDR3 DNA: TGTGCCAGCCGTCGGTACGGGGAGACCCAGTACTTC. Translated: CASRRYGETQYF.

J is TRBJ2-7 and V is TRBV9; TRBD2 aligns across 10 bases. The V and J ends lost 0 bases and 2 bases, in that order; junction bases with no gene match: 2. Germline values: CDR1 SGDLS, CDR2 YYNGEE. CDR3 size: 15 residues. As DNA, the CDR3 is TGTGCCAGCAGCGTAGGGACTAGCGGTACCTACGAGCAGTACTTC. This encodes CASSVGTSGTYEQYF.

This CDR3 is CASSLAFAGETQYF. For the CDR3, the DNA is TGTGCCAGCAGCTTAGCGTTCGCGGGGGAGACCCAGTACTTC. V and J are TRBV7-9 and TRBJ2-5; D may be TRBD2 (6 bases). Trimming took off 0 bases at V and 5 bases at J, with 10 bases between the two ends. Germline CDR1 is SEHNR and CDR2 is FQNEAQ (reference sequence). The CDR3 extends over 14 amino acids.

This clone showed up just once. The chain links TRBV5-4 to TRBJ2-7; tentative D call: TRBD1 (6 bases). V was shortened by 4 bases and J by 3 bases, with 14 bases between the two germline ends. The CDR3 runs 14 residues. CDR1 is SGHNT and CDR2 is YYREEE in the germline V gene (reference sequence). CDR3: CASSLKQGIYEQYF. The CDR3 region has the DNA TGTGCCAGCAGCCTTAAACAGGGTATCTACGAGCAGTACTTC.

The table lists this clone with a count of one. This rearrangement joins TRBV4-1 to TRBJ1-5, with D maybe TRBD1 (6 bases). V was pared by 1 base and J by 6 bases, with 13 bases between. The CDR3 totals 15 residues. Germline CDR1 reads MGHRA; CDR2 reads YSYEKL. This chain's CDR3 is CASSQGLGALQPQHF. The DNA for the CDR3 is TGCGCCAGCAGCCAAGGACTGGGGGCACTTCAGCCCCAGCATTTT.

Note on this clone: One junction end does not reproduce the germline sequence, and a read error may be involved. As DNA, the CDR3 is TGTTCCAGCAGCTTAGTAGAATACGAGCAGTACTTC. Encoded protein: CSSSLVEYEQYF. The chain recombines TRBV7-9 with TRBJ2-7; D gene uncertain. The CDR3 has 12 residues. In germline, CDR1 is SEHNR, CDR2 FQNEAQ (reference sequence).

This chain connects TRBV18 to TRBJ2-3; TRBD2 matches 11 bases. Germline assignment: CDR1 KGHSH and CDR2 LQKENI. The CDR3 totals 17 residues. V was clipped by 3 bases and J by 2 bases; unmatched bases: 7. CDR3 DNA: TGTGCCAGCTCACCGGTTGTAGCGGGAGGGACCACAGATACGCAGTATTTT. This gives the protein CASSPVVAGGTTDTQYF.

The chain joins TRBV6-5 to TRBJ1-2; 7 bases are a match to TRBD1. Germline trimming cut 4 bases from V and 2 bases from J; bases unmatched to any gene: 4. The CDR3 is 14 residues long. The germline gives CDR1 MNHEY, CDR2 SVGAGI. The CDR3 DNA reads TGTGCCAGCAGTTTCGGACAGGCCAACTATGGCTACACCTTC. Amino acid sequence: CASSFGQANYGYTF.

The J gene is TRBJ2-5, the V gene TRBV6-1; D not resolved. The CDR3 covers 13 residues. Germline V CDR1 and CDR2: MNHNS, SASEGT. Deletions cut 4 bases from V and 1 base from J, with 7 bases between. The CDR3 DNA follows: TGTGCCAGCAGTGCAGCCGGCCAAGAGACCCAGTACTTC. This encodes CASSAAGQETQYF.

The sample holds one count of this clone. This chain joins TRBV6-6 and TRBJ1-5; D possibly corresponds to TRBD1 (6 bases). V lost 9 bases and J lost 10, with 22 bases in between. The CDR3 contains 14 residues. The germline V gene has CDR1 MNHNY and CDR2 SVGAGI (reference sequence). The CDR3 DNA reads as TGTGCCAGTCACTCGCCCGGGACACAAAGTCCCCAGCATTTT. It specifies CASHSPGTQSPQHF.

This clone was seen a single time. The V and J genes are TRBV11-2 and TRBJ2-7; TRBD1 aligns across 10 bases. The germline V gene has CDR1 SGHAT and CDR2 FQNNGV. This CDR3 is 15 amino acids long. V lost 4 bases to trimming and J lost 4 bases; unmatched junction nucleotides: 7. In nucleotides, the CDR3 is TGTGCCAGCAGCTCCGGGACAGGGGTGATTTACGAGCAGTACTTC. Its translation is CASSSGTGVIYEQYF.